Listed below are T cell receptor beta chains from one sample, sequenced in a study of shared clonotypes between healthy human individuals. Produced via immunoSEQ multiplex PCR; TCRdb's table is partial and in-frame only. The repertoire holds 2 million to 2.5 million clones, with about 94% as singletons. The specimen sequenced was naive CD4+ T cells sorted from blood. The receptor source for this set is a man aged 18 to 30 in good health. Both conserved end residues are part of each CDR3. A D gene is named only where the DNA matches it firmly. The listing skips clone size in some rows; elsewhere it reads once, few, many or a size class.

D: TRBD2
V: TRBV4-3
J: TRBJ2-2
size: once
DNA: TGCGCCAGCAGCGAGGAGCTAGCGGGGGGTCATTACGGGAACACCGGGGAGCTGTTTTTT
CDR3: CASSEELAGGHYGNTGELFF

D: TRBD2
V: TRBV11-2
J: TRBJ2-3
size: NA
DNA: TGTGCCAGCAGCTTAGATCGAAGGACTAGCGGGGGGGCCAGCACAGATACGCAGTATTTT
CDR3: CASSLDRRTSGGASTDTQYF

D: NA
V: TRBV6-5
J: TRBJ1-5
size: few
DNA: TGTGCCAGCAGTCCATCAGTCAATCAGCCCCAGCATTTT
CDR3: CASSPSVNQPQHF

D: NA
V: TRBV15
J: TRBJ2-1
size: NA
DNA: TGTGCCACCAGCAGGCCCGGGGCCGGTGGGGATGAGCAGTTCTTC
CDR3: CATSRPGAGGDEQFF

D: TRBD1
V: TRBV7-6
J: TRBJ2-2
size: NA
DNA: TGTGCCAGCAGGCTATCGGGACAGGGGGTTATCGGGGAGCTGTTTTTT
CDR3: CASRLSGQGVIGELFF

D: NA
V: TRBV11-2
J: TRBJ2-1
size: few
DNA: TGTGCCAGCAGCTTAGGGGGTGAGCAGTTCTTC
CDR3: CASSLGGEQFF

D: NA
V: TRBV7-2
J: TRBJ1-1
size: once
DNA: TGTGCCAGCAGCTTTGTCGACTCCATTGAAGCTTTCTTT
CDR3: CASSFVDSIEAFF

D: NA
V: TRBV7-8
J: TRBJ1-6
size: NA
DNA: TGTGCCAGCAGCTTCATCCGGGACCCTAATTCACCCCTCCACTTT
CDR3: CASSFIRDPNSPLHF

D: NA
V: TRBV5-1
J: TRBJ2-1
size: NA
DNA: TGCGCCAGCAGGGGACCCCGGGGTGAGCAGTTCTTC
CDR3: CASRGPRGEQFF

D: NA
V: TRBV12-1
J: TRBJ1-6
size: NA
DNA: TGTGCCAGCAGCGAACGTTCGTGGGGCTCCCCCCTCCACTTT
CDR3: CASSERSWGSPLHF

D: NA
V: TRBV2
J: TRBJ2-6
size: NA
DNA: TGTGCCAGCAGTGAAGTCCCCCTTTCTGGGGCCAACGTCCTGACTTTC
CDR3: CASSEVPLSGANVLTF

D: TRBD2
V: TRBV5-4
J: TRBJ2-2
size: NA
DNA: TGTGCCAGCAGCTTGGTACTAGCGGGATCGGCCGGGGAGCTGTTTTTT
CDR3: CASSLVLAGSAGELFF

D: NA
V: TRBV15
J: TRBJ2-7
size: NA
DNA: TGTGCCACCAGCAGGACAGGTTTCTCCTACGAGCAGTACTTC
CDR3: CATSRTGFSYEQYF

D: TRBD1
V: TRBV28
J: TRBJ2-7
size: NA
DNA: TGTGCCAGCAGTTTCTTAGGGGGCAGCTACGAGCAGTACTTC
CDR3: CASSFLGGSYEQYF

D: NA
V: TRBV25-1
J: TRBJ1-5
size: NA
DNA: TGTGCCAGCGCAGCCGGCGGGCATCAGCCCCAGCATTTT
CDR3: CASAAGGHQPQHF

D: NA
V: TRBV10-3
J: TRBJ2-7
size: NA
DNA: TGTGCCATCAGTTTCCAGGGCCACGAGCAGTACTTC
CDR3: CAISFQGHEQYF

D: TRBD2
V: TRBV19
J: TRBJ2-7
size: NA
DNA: TGTGCCAGTAGTCAGGTCCCTGGGACTAGCGCTTACGAGCAGTACTTC
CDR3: CASSQVPGTSAYEQYF

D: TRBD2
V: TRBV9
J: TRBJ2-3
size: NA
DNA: TGTGCCAGCAGCGTAGGAATAGCGGGAGCCACAGATACGCAGTATTTT
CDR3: CASSVGIAGATDTQYF

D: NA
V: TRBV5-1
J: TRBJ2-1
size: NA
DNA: TGCGCCAGCAGCTTGGCTAACAGAGACAATGAGCAGTTCTTC
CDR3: CASSLANRDNEQFF

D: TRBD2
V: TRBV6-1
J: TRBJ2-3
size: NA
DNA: TGTGCCGGGGGACTAGCGAGTTGGGATACGCAGTATTTT
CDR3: CAGGLASWDTQYF

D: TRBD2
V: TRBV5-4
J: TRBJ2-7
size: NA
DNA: TGTGCCAGCAGTTCTCCGGGGGGGAAATCCTACGAGCAGTACTTC
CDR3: CASSSPGGKSYEQYF

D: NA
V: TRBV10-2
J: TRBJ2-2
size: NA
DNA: TGCGCCAGCAGTGGTAGCTGGGCCGGGGAGCTGTTTTTT
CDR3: CASSGSWAGELFF

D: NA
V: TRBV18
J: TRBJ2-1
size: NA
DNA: TGTGCCAGCTCACCGTCCAACAATGAGCAGTTCTTC
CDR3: CASSPSNNEQFF

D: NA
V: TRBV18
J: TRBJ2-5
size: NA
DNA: TGTGCCAGCTCACCAGGGAGGCAGGAGGGGGAGACCCAGTACTTC
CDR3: CASSPGRQEGETQYF

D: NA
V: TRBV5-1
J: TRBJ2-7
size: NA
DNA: TGCGCCAGCAGCTTCCACCCCCGGGACGAGCAGTACTTC
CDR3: CASSFHPRDEQYF

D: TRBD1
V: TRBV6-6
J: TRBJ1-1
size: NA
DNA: TGTGCCAGCAGACGACAGGGTGAAGCTTTCTTT
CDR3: CASRRQGEAFF

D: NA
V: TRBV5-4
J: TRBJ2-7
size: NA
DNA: TGTGCCAGCAGCTTTATCGACAGACAGGATTCCTACGAGCAGTACTTC
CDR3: CASSFIDRQDSYEQYF

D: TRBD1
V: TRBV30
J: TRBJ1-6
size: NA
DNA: TGTGCCTGGGGGTTTGACAGGGGAGGCTCACCCCTCCACTTT
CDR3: CAWGFDRGGSPLHF

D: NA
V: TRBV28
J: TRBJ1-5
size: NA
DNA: TGTGCCAGCACCGAAGAGGGATCTAATCAGCCCCAGCATTTT
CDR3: CASTEEGSNQPQHF

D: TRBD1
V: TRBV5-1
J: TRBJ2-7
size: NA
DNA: TGCGCCAGCAGCTTGGAAGGGACAGGCCCCTACGAGCAGTACTTC
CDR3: CASSLEGTGPYEQYF

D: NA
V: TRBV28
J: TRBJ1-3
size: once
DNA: TGTGCCAGCAGTCCAATGGACAGCTACTCTGGAAACACCATATATTTT
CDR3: CASSPMDSYSGNTIYF

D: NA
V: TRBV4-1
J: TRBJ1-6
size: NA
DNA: TGCGCCAGCAGCCAAGAGGGGGGGACGGTTTCACCCCTCCACTTT
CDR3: CASSQEGGTVSPLHF

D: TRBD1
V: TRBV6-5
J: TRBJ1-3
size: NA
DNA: TGTGCCAGCAGCCCCGGGACAGGGTACGGAAACACCATATATTTT
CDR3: CASSPGTGYGNTIYF

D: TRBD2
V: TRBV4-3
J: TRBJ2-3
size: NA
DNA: TGCGCCAGCAGCCAAGATCGTCTAGCGGGAGCCCCCACAGATACGCAGTATTTT
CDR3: CASSQDRLAGAPTDTQYF

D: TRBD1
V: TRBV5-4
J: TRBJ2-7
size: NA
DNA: TGTGCCAGCAGCGATAGGACAGGGGTTTACGAGCAGTACTTC
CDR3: CASSDRTGVYEQYF

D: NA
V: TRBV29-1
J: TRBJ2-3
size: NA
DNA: TGCAGCGTACAGGGCACCTTGCAGTATTTT
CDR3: CSVQGTLQYF

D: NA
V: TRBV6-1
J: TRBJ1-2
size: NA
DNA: TGTGCCAGCAGTGAAAAGGGGGGCAGAGGGGTAGGCTACACCTTC
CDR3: CASSEKGGRGVGYTF

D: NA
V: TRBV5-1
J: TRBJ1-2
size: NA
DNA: TGCGCCAGCAGCTTGGAAGGGTATGGCTACACCTTC
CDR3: CASSLEGYGYTF

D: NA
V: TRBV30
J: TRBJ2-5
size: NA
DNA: TGTGCCTGGGCAGGGTCGTACCAAGAGACCCAGTACTTC
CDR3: CAWAGSYQETQYF

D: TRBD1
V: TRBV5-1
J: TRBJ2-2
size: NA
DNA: TGCGCCAGCAGCTCAGGACAGGGTTCGGCCGGGGAGCTGTTTTTT
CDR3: CASSSGQGSAGELFF

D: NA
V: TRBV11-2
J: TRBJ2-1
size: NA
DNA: TGTGCCAGCAGCTTCTCCACAAAGCTATCCGGAAATGAGCAGTTCTTC
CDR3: CASSFSTKLSGNEQFF

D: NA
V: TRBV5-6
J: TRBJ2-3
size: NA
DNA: TGTGCCAGCAGCCTGAACAGTGGTAGCACAGATACGCAGTATTTT
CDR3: CASSLNSGSTDTQYF

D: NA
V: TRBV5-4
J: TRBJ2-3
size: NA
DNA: TGTGCCAGCAGCTTCCGGGACGGCGGGCATACGCAGTATTTT
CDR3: CASSFRDGGHTQYF

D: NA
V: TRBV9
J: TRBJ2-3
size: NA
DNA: TGTGCCAGCAGCGTAAAGAGGCTAGAAGTCTTCTCGGATACGCAGTATTTT
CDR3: CASSVKRLEVFSDTQYF

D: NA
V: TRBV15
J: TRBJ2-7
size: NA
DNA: TGTGCCACCAGCAGAGCAGGGTTCGCATCCTACGAGCAGTACTTC
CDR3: CATSRAGFASYEQYF

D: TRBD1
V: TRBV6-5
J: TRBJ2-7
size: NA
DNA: TGTGCCAGCAGTTTCACCGGACAGGGTCGCCCCGAGCAGTACTTC
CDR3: CASSFTGQGRPEQYF

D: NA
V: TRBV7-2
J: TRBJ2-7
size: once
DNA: TGTGCCAGCAGCTTAGTAGGCAGCGTTATGTCCTACGAGCAGTACTTC
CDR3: CASSLVGSVMSYEQYF

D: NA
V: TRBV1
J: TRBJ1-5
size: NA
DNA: TGCACCAGCAGCCAAGACCCTTTCGGACAGCCCCAGCATTTT
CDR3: CTSSQDPFGQPQHF

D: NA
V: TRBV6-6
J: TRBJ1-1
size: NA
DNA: TGTGCCAGCAGTCCCTTGACTGTGAACACTGAAGCTTTCTTT
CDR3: CASSPLTVNTEAFF

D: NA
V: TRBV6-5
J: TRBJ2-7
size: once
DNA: TGTGCCAGCAGGAGTGGGGACACCTCCTACGAGCAGTACTTC
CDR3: CASRSGDTSYEQYF

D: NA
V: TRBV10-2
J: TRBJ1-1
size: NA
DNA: TGCGCCAGCAGACCCACAGGTAACACTGAAGCTTTCTTT
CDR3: CASRPTGNTEAFF

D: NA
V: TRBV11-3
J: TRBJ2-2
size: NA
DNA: TGTGCCAGCAGCACCTACTCCGGGGAGCTGTTTTTT
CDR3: CASSTYSGELFF

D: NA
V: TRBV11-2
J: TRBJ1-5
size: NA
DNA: TGTGCCAGCAGCAGAGAAAGTTATAGCAATCAGCCCCAGCATTTT
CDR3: CASSRESYSNQPQHF

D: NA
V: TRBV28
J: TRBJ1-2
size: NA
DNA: TGTGCCAGCAGTCCGGACAGAGGGTTTAACTATGGCTACACCTTC
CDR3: CASSPDRGFNYGYTF